The 28 T cell receptor beta chains listed next were all sequenced from one sample in a study of relationships among human T cell subsets. Semiquantitative ARM-PCR amplified T cell receptor alpha and beta CDR3 regions from mRNA. Exponential amplification used communal superprimers after tagged nested gene-specific primers in ARM-PCR. TCRdb re-analysed the multiplex PCR reads in MiXCR, keeping a single row per CDR3 protein. This sample carries 16,000 or so distinct CDR3 sequences, 62% of them seen once, and the ten largest clones take 35%. Sequenced material: total T cells sorted from blood. These receptor sequences come from a man in his forties or fifties in good health.

This chain links TRBV11-2 with TRBJ2-5; a weak D match, TRBD2 (5 bases). Trimming took 4 bases from V and 2 from J, leaving 11 bases between them. Germline V gives CDR1 SGHAT, CDR2 FQNNGV. The CDR3 has 14 residues. The chain's CDR3 is CASSYRGVQETQYF. CDR3 in DNA: TGTGCCAGCAGCTACCGGGGTGTGCAAGAGACCCAGTACTTC.

Relative to its sample, this clonotype is medium-sized. The rearrangement uses TRBV11-2 and TRBJ1-1; TRBD1 is a possible D gene (5 bases). V was shortened by 1 base and J by 10 bases, with 10 bases between the two germline ends. The CDR3 is 12 amino acids. The V gene's germline CDR1 is SGHAT and CDR2 FQNNGV. The CDR3 region is CASSLGAGPAFF. CDR3 coding DNA: TGTGCCAGCAGCTTAGGGGCAGGGCCAGCTTTCTTT.

This clonotype was seen only a few times. This chain connects TRBV11-2 to TRBJ1-2; a weak D match, TRBD1 (5 bases). The CDR3 has 15 residues. Germline CDR1 reads SGHAT; CDR2 reads FQNNGV. V lost 5 bases and J lost 8, with 21 bases in between. The CDR3 nucleotides read TGTGCCAGCAGCCTAACCGTCCAGGGTTTCGAGGGCTACACCTTC. This codes for CASSLTVQGFEGYTF. Together with reference TRBV11-2 and TRBJ1-2, the CDR3 gives the full variable domain: EAGVAQSPRYKIIEKRQSVAFWCNPISGHATLYWYQQILGQGPKLLIQFQNNGVVDDSQLPKDRFSAERLKGVDSTLKIQPAKLEDSAVYLCASSLTVQGFEGYTFGSGTRLTVV.

This clonotype came up a few times. The chain combines TRBV27 with TRBJ2-7, with D tentatively TRBD2 (6 bases). CDR3 length: 15 residues. V lost 5 bases and J lost 0, with 14 bases in between. The germline CDR1 and CDR2 sequences are MNHEY and SMNVEV (reference sequence). The DNA for the CDR3 is TGTGCCAGCAGTGCGGGGACGGGGAGCTCCTACGAGCAGTACTTC. This gives the protein CASSAGTGSSYEQYF.

The chain combines TRBV6-4 with TRBJ2-3, with 11 bases fitting TRBD2. V lost 3 bases, J lost 2 bases, and 4 bases stayed unmatched. Germline V gives CDR1 MRHNA, CDR2 SNTAGT. The CDR3 is 16 residues long. The CDR3 spells CASSESSGGATDTQYF. The CDR3 DNA is TGTGCCAGCAGTGAAAGTAGCGGGGGGGCCACAGATACGCAGTATTTT.

This clonotype was found once. The J gene is TRBJ2-7, the V gene TRBV7-9; D is unresolved. Germline loops: CDR1 SEHNR, CDR2 FQNEAQ (reference sequence). CDR3 length equals 13 residues. Trimming removed 7 bases from V and 2 bases from J, with 12 bases in between. This CDR3 reads CASTAGSTYEQYF. The CDR3 bases are TGTGCCAGCACTGCCGGGTCAACCTACGAGCAGTACTTC.

The chain is built from TRBV14 and TRBJ2-5; D not resolved. The CDR3 runs 12 residues. Trimming cost V 2 bases and J 6 bases, with 7 bases left between them. Germline assignment: CDR1 SGHDN and CDR2 FVKESK. The CDR3 DNA reads TGTGCCAGCAGCCAATATGGCCAGACCCAGTACTTC. It yields the protein CASSQYGQTQYF.

The rearrangement joins TRBV11-2 to TRBJ2-7; possibly TRBD2 for D (5 bases). CDR1 and CDR2 (germline): SGHAT, FQNNGV. V dropped 3 bases and J dropped 2 bases, with 8 bases sitting between them. This CDR3 has 13 amino acids. CDR3 coding DNA: TGTGCCAGCAGCTTCGGCGGGCCCTACGAGCAGTACTTC. Protein product: CASSFGGPYEQYF.

This sequence joins TRBV29-1 and TRBJ2-7; possible D gene TRBD1, 6 bases. This CDR3 has 13 amino acids. Trimming removed 5 bases from V and 4 bases from J, with 15 bases in between. Per germline, CDR1 SQVTM and CDR2 ANQGSEA. The CDR3 region is CSVRRGTEYEQYF. CDR3 nucleotide sequence: TGCAGCGTTCGCAGGGGAACGGAGTACGAGCAGTACTTC.

The genes are TRBV20-1 and TRBJ2-5; TRBD2 aligns across 7 bases. CDR1 and CDR2 from the germline V gene are DFQATT and SNEGSKA (reference sequence). The CDR3 has 16 amino acids. The junction had 12 bases not matched to a gene; V was cut back by 4 bases and J by 1 base. This chain's CDR3 is CSANHLPGLGQETQYF. The CDR3, as DNA: TGCAGTGCTAACCACCTCCCCGGACTAGGCCAAGAGACCCAGTACTTC.

The chain carries TRBV7-8 and TRBJ2-5; D not certain. CDR1 and CDR2 (germline): SGHVS, FQNEAQ. Trimming cost V 1 base and J 4 bases, with 13 bases left between them. The CDR3 runs to 15 residues. The CDR3 region is CASSLDRQDPETQYF. The CDR3 DNA sequence: TGTGCCAGCAGCTTAGACCGACAAGATCCAGAGACCCAGTACTTC.

The V and J genes are TRBV6-6 and TRBJ1-6; D is undetermined. CDR1 and CDR2 (germline): MNHNY, SVGAGI (reference sequence). Trimming removed 0 bases from V and 7 bases from J, with 10 bases in between. CDR3 length: 15 amino acids. The CDR3 DNA reads as TGTGCCAGCAGTTACTCTTCGGGAAACAATTCACCCCTCCACTTT. Translating gives CASSYSSGNNSPLHF.

This clonotype came up a few times. J is TRBJ2-1 and V is TRBV29-1, with TRBD1 matching 8 bases. Losses at the gene ends were 8 bases for V and 5 bases for J; bases not matched to a gene: 20. The CDR3 loop spans 17 amino acids. The germline gives CDR1 SQVTM, CDR2 ANQGSEA. The DNA of the CDR3 is TGCAGCTCCGGGTATTCCGGGACAGGTCCGCAAGACAATGAGCAGTTCTTC. Amino acid sequence: CSSGYSGTGPQDNEQFF.

CDR3 in amino acids: CASSLGVLEAFF. CDR3 DNA: TGTGCCAGCAGCTTAGGAGTTCTTGAAGCTTTCTTT. The V and J genes are TRBV13 and TRBJ1-1; unclear D gene. The V end lost 0 bases, the J end lost 7 bases, and 6 bases lay between the germline ends. Germline V gene data show CDR1 as PRHDT and CDR2 as FYEKMQ (reference sequence). There are 12 residues in the CDR3.

By share of the sample, this clonotype is medium-sized (0.01 to 0.1%). For the CDR3, the DNA is TGTGCCAGCAGCTCTAAACACCAGTCGGAGACCCAGTACTTC. The encoded protein is CASSSKHQSETQYF. This chain connects TRBV11-2 to TRBJ2-5; no reliable D call. The CDR3 contains 14 residues. Trimming took 4 bases from V and 5 from J, leaving 14 bases between them. Looked up from germline, CDR1 is SGHAT and CDR2 is FQNNGV.

The chain combines TRBV6-6 with TRBJ2-7; a weak D match, TRBD2 (6 bases). Germline V gene data show CDR1 as MNHNY and CDR2 as SVGAGI (reference sequence). The CDR3 consists of 13 residues. V was trimmed by 5 bases and J by 6 bases, leaving 14 bases between them. The CDR3 region is CASSTGTSREQYF. In DNA form, the CDR3 reads TGTGCCAGCAGTACCGGGACTTCTCGCGAGCAGTACTTC.

The chain recombines TRBV6-5 with TRBJ2-3; D unclear. Trimming stripped 5 bases from V and 6 bases from J, with 12 bases between. This CDR3 contains 13 residues. Germline lookup yields CDR1 MNHEY and CDR2 SVGAGI. In DNA form, the CDR3 reads TGTGCCAGCAGTGCCAGGTCGCCCGATACGCAGTATTTT. Its protein is CASSARSPDTQYF.

The chain has TRBV20-1 and TRBJ2-1; perhaps TRBD1 as D (6 bases). This CDR3 contains 15 residues. Germline CDR1 is DFQATT and CDR2 is SNEGSKA (reference sequence). V was trimmed by 0 bases and J by 7 bases, leaving 16 bases between them. CDR3: CSARDPQGIGNEQFF. As DNA, the CDR3 is TGCAGTGCTAGAGATCCACAGGGAATAGGAAATGAGCAGTTCTTC.

The genes are TRBV29-1 and TRBJ2-1; D gene unclear. This CDR3 is built from 12 residues. The germline V and J ends were trimmed by 3 bases and 4 bases, with 7 bases remaining between them. CDR1 and CDR2 (germline): SQVTM, ANQGSEA. CDR3 nucleotides: TGCAGCGTTGAGGAAGGGTACAATGAGCAGTTCTTC. The encoded protein is CSVEEGYNEQFF.

A few counts support this clonotype. The V gene is TRBV2, the J gene TRBJ2-1; TRBD2 aligns across 14 bases. This CDR3 spans 14 amino acids. Per the germline V gene, CDR1 is SNHLY and CDR2 is FYNNEI. The trim removed 8 bases at V and 8 bases at J, leaving 5 bases unmatched. In DNA form, the CDR3 reads TGTGCCAGCGGACTAGCGGGAGGATTGGATGAGCAGTTCTTC. Protein product: CASGLAGGLDEQFF.

The chain is built from TRBV5-1 and TRBJ2-7; 11 nucleotides line up with TRBD2. Germline CDR1 reads SGHRS; CDR2 reads YFSETQ. The J segment lost 3 bases and the V segment lost 4 bases, leaving 9 bases of the junction unmatched. CDR3 length: 16 amino acids. CDR3 residues: CASSPTGTSGFYEQYF. The CDR3 coding sequence is TGCGCCAGCAGCCCCACCGGGACTAGCGGATTCTACGAGCAGTACTTC. The whole variable domain, remainder taken from reference TRBV5-1 and TRBJ2-7, is KAGVTQTPRYLIKTRGQQVTLSCSPISGHRSVSWYQQTPGQGLQFLFEYFSETQRNKGNFPGRFSGRQFSNSRSEMNVSTLELGDSALYLCASSPTGTSGFYEQYFGPGTRLTVT.

The chain couples TRBV12-3 or TRBV12-4 to TRBJ2-3; 9 bases are shared with TRBD1. The CDR3 extends over 15 amino acids. V trimming: 4 bases; J trimming: 3 bases; junction bases outside the gene matches: 5. Here the CDR3 DNA reads TGTGCCAGCAGTTCGCCGGGACAGGGTACAGATACGCAGTATTTT. Its protein is CASSSPGQGTDTQYF.

A few counts support this clonotype. V usage is TRBV20-1 and J usage is TRBJ2-3; D gene ambiguous. The CDR3 covers 10 residues. Germline V gives CDR1 DFQATT, CDR2 SNEGSKA (reference sequence). Trimming took off 5 bases at V and 5 bases at J, with 5 bases between the two ends. CDR3 sequence: CSAVRDTQYF. The CDR3 coding sequence is TGCAGTGCTGTGAGAGATACGCAGTATTTT.

As DNA, the CDR3 is TGCGCCAGCAGGCCACTAGCGGGAGTAGGAGAGCAGTACTTC. This sequence encodes CASRPLAGVGEQYF. The chain is built from TRBV5-1 and TRBJ2-7, with 11 bases identical to TRBD2. Trimming took 5 bases from V and 7 from J; bases not matched to a gene: 8. CDR3 size: 14 residues. Per germline, CDR1 SGHRS and CDR2 YFSETQ.

This chain connects TRBV28 to TRBJ2-5; D perhaps matches TRBD1 (5 bases). The CDR3 spans 14 residues. Germline V CDR1 and CDR2: MDHEN, SYDVKM. The germline V and J ends were trimmed by 3 bases and 5 bases, with 13 bases remaining between them. CDR3 coding DNA: TGTGCCAGCAGTTTCACAGGCCGCCCGGAGACCCAGTACTTC. Encoded protein: CASSFTGRPETQYF.

This clonotype has a handful of counts. The J gene is TRBJ2-7, the V gene TRBV11-2, with D possibly being TRBD2 (5 bases). The CDR3 contains 11 residues. Germline-derived CDR1 and CDR2 are SGHAT and FQNNGV. The germline V and J ends were trimmed by 3 bases and 7 bases, with 7 bases remaining between them. The CDR3 sequence is CASSFTGEQYF. CDR3 bases: TGTGCCAGCAGCTTTACGGGGGAGCAGTACTTC.

The chain couples TRBV29-1 to TRBJ2-7, with 10 bases fitting TRBD2. CDR1 and CDR2 from the germline V gene are SQVTM and ANQGSEA. Trimming removed 1 base from V and 0 bases from J; junction bases left unmatched: 3. CDR3 length: 15 residues. CDR3 in amino acids: CSVEASGGPSYEQYF. CDR3 bases: TGCAGCGTTGAAGCTAGCGGGGGACCCTCCTACGAGCAGTACTTC.

The chain recombines TRBV27 with TRBJ2-6; 11 bases are a match to TRBD2. The CDR3 spans 19 residues. Trimming removed 5 bases from V and 2 bases from J; junction bases left unmatched: 11. Germline CDR1 and CDR2: MNHEY and SMNVEV (reference sequence). The CDR3 sequence is CASSTHSLAGATGANVLTF. In nucleotides, the CDR3 is TGTGCCAGCAGTACCCACTCACTAGCGGGAGCTACTGGGGCCAACGTCCTGACTTTC.